Each of the 30 T cell receptor beta chains below was sequenced from the same sample in a study of T-cell reconstitution after alpha-beta-depleted transplantation in children (dated by TCRdb to 2016 to 2017). Per the publication, the treatment or condition label means: allogeneic hematopoietic cell transplantation with graft depleted of TCRalphabeta T cells and CD19 B cells. Library preparation was by PCR. Sequenced using an Illumina HiSeq 2500. TCR library preparation used molecular barcoding, with unique molecular identifiers applied to normalize quantification of the TCRbeta repertoire. TCRdb reprocessing: public reads trimmed at Q25 with fastp, clones called with MiXCR, in-frame beta chains kept. CDR3 protein duplicates are merged, each entry listing the most common genes and DNA. The sample table records about 160,000 distinct CDR3 sequences; approximately 10% of these occur just once. Jointly, the top ten make up less than 15% of the sample.

Sequenced material: PBMCs, taken before TCRalphabeta/CD19-depleted stem cell transplant. These receptors originate from a boy aged 2 to 10 with acute myeloid leukemia, due to receive a stem cell transplant.

This clonotype was seen ten or more times. The CDR3 DNA follows: TGCAGTGCTAGAGAACTATACAGGGGAATCTATGGCTACACCTTC. It translates to CSARELYRGIYGYTF. The chain couples TRBV20-1 to TRBJ1-2, with TRBD1 identical over 7 bases. CDR1 and CDR2 (germline): DFQATT, SNEGSKA (reference sequence). The CDR3 is made up of 15 amino acids. The junction had 8 bases not matched to a gene; V was cut back by 0 bases and J by 4 bases.

Many counts were recorded for this clonotype. V usage is TRBV7-2 and J usage is TRBJ2-3; D is uncertain. This CDR3 comprises 15 residues. From germline, CDR1 is SGHTA and CDR2 FQGNSA. V lost 5 bases and J lost 1, with 13 bases in between. The CDR3 region is CASSPRTTRTDTQYF. The DNA of the CDR3 is TGTGCCAGCAGCCCTCGAACTACCCGCACAGATACGCAGTATTTT.

This clonotype was counted many times. The gene calls are TRBV12-3 or TRBV12-4 and TRBJ2-2, with a weak D call TRBD1 (6 bases). Trimming stripped 3 bases from V and 4 bases from J, with 9 bases between. The CDR3 consists of 14 residues. CDR3 in DNA: TGTGCCAGCAGTTTCCAGGGGTTCACCGGGGAGCTGTTTTTT. Translated: CASSFQGFTGELFF.

By share, this clonotype ranks as medium-sized. The chain uses TRBV20-1 and TRBJ2-3; TRBD1 or TRBD2 may be the D gene (5 bases each). The CDR3 is made up of 18 amino acids. With 4 bases removed from V and 0 bases from J, the gap between germline ends came to 23 bases. Germline CDR1 reads DFQATT; CDR2 reads SNEGSKA (reference sequence). The CDR3, as DNA: TGCAGTGCTAAGACAGCGGAACCCAAACAAACTAGCACAGATACGCAGTATTTT. It is translated as CSAKTAEPKQTSTDTQYF.

Note on this clonotype: A much bigger clone sits one base away, suggesting this may be a read error. This chain connects TRBV29-1 to TRBJ2-1; 7 nucleotides match TRBD1. The CDR3 is 11 residues long. The germline gives CDR1 SQVTM, CDR2 ANQGSEA. The CDR3, as DNA: TGCAGCGTTGATAAGGGGGCCGAGCTGTTCTTC. Translating gives CSVDKGAELFF.

This clonotype showed up many times. The rearrangement joins TRBV11-2 to TRBJ2-1; 7 nucleotides agree with TRBD2. The CDR3 runs 17 residues. V lost 5 bases to trimming and J lost 0 bases; unmatched junction nucleotides: 10. CDR1 SGHAT and CDR2 FQNNGV come from the germline V gene. The CDR3 bases are TGTGCCAGCAGCCGAGCTAGCGGTACTGACTCCTACAATGAGCAGTTCTTC. It codes for CASSRASGTDSYNEQFF.

This clonotype was recorded at least ten times. V usage is TRBV7-3 and J usage is TRBJ1-2; 8 bases are a match to TRBD1. The CDR3 runs 12 residues. Germline V gives CDR1 SGHTA, CDR2 FQGTGA. V trimming: 5 bases; J trimming: 11 bases; junction bases outside the gene matches: 7. The CDR3 loop is CASSPGQGFYTF. The CDR3 region has the DNA TGTGCCAGCAGCCCCGGACAGGGTTTTTACACCTTC.

In its sample, this clonotype was seen many times. The genes are TRBV3-1 and TRBJ1-2, with D tentatively TRBD1 (5 bases). In germline, CDR1 is LGHDT, CDR2 YNNKEL (reference sequence). The CDR3 is 18 residues long. The V gene lost 1 base and the J gene lost 4 bases, with 22 bases spanning the gap. CDR3: CASSQGSGLVDVLYGYTF. CDR3 nucleotide sequence: TGTGCCAGCAGCCAAGGTTCGGGACTTGTCGACGTTCTCTATGGCTACACCTTC.

This clonotype was counted many times. The J gene is TRBJ1-1, the V gene TRBV29-1; no clear D. Trimming stripped 2 bases from V and 0 bases from J, with 7 bases between. The germline gives CDR1 SQVTM, CDR2 ANQGSEA. The CDR3 is 13 residues long. CDR3 sequence (DNA): TGCAGCGTTGAAATGCGTTTGAACACTGAAGCTTTCTTT. Translation gives CSVEMRLNTEAFF.

The chain uses TRBV28 and TRBJ2-3, with a weak D call TRBD2 (6 bases). Germline V gene lookup returns CDR1 MDHEN and CDR2 SYDVKM. The CDR3 covers 16 residues. Trimming pared 8 bases from V and 0 bases from J, leaving 18 bases between. The CDR3 coding sequence is TGTGCCAGCTCTCGGACGGGGGAGCGGAGCACAGATACGCAGTATTTT. Its protein is CASSRTGERSTDTQYF.

This clonotype was detected many times. This chain links TRBV20-1 with TRBJ2-7; 7 nucleotides line up with TRBD2. The germline CDR1 and CDR2 sequences are DFQATT and SNEGSKA (reference sequence). The CDR3 extends over 14 amino acids. The V gene end was trimmed by 3 bases and the J gene end by 2 bases; junction bases not matched to a gene: 7. CDR3: CSARASGTPYEQYF. CDR3 sequence (DNA): TGCAGTGCTAGGGCCAGCGGGACGCCCTACGAGCAGTACTTC.

This clonotype was picked up many times. This chain links TRBV29-1 with TRBJ2-1; tentatively, D is TRBD2 (7 bases). The CDR3 loop spans 15 amino acids. The ends were cut back, 6 bases at V and 2 bases at J, with 17 bases in the middle. Germline lookup yields CDR1 SQVTM and CDR2 ANQGSEA. The DNA for the CDR3 is TGCAGCGTGATGGGGGGGGCCCCCCCCTACAATGAGCAGTTCTTC. This sequence encodes CSVMGGAPPYNEQFF.

In this sample, this clonotype turned up many times. The V and J genes are TRBV29-1 and TRBJ2-5; tentative D call: TRBD2 (5 bases). Germline CDR1 reads SQVTM; CDR2 reads ANQGSEA. Trimming shortened V by 2 bases and J by 2 bases, and 12 bases separated the two germline ends. This CDR3 is built from 14 residues. This CDR3 is CSVESASRQETQYF. The CDR3, as DNA: TGCAGCGTTGAATCGGCTAGCCGACAAGAGACCCAGTACTTC.

This clonotype came up many times. This chain uses TRBV5-6 with TRBJ2-1; 7 nucleotides match TRBD1. This CDR3 comprises 14 residues. The trim removed 4 bases at V and 4 bases at J, leaving 5 bases unmatched. Germline V gene lookup returns CDR1 SGHDT and CDR2 YYEEEE. The CDR3 nucleotides are TGTGCCAGCAGCCCCGGGACAGCATACAATGAGCAGTTCTTC. This translates into CASSPGTAYNEQFF.

This clonotype appeared once. The rearrangement links TRBV4-1 to TRBJ2-7; 11 bases are a match to TRBD2. Trimming removed 1 base from V and 4 bases from J; junction bases left unmatched: 12. The CDR3 is 18 residues long. CDR1 is MGHRA and CDR2 is YSYEKL in the germline V gene. In DNA form, the CDR3 reads TGCGCCAGCAGCCAAGTTCTCCCTCTAGCGGGAGGATTTTACGAGCAGTACTTC. Translated, it gives CASSQVLPLAGGFYEQYF.

This clonotype has ten or more counts. This chain uses TRBV5-4 with TRBJ2-5; D call uncertain. Germline assignment: CDR1 SGHNT and CDR2 YYREEE (reference sequence). The CDR3 runs 14 residues. Trimming took 0 bases from V and 0 from J, leaving 6 bases between them. The CDR3 here is CASSLENYQETQYF. The CDR3 nucleotides are TGTGCCAGCAGCTTGGAAAACTACCAAGAGACCCAGTACTTC.

Turning to this clonotype: Given a much more abundant clone one base away, this may be a read error. The chain uses TRBV30 and TRBJ2-1; 8 nucleotides agree with TRBD2. CDR1 is GTSNPN and CDR2 is SVGIG in the germline V gene (reference sequence). The V segment lost 5 bases and the J segment 0 bases; nucleotides outside the gene matches: 0. The CDR3 runs 13 residues. DNA of the CDR3: TGTGCCTGGGCGGGGGGCTCCTACAATGAGCAGTTCTTC. This sequence encodes CAWAGGSYNEQFF.

The chain has TRBV28 and TRBJ2-2; D is possibly TRBD1 (6 bases). The V gene lost 5 bases and the J gene lost 7 bases, with 14 bases spanning the gap. CDR3 length: 14 residues. Germline V lookup: CDR1 MDHEN, CDR2 SYDVKM. CDR3 sequence reads: CASSSPRGSGELFF. The CDR3, as DNA: TGTGCCAGCAGTAGCCCCAGGGGCAGCGGGGAGCTGTTTTTT.

In this sample, this clonotype turned up many times. This sequence joins TRBV5-1 and TRBJ1-1; TRBD1 agrees at 7 bases. Germline CDR1 reads SGHRS; CDR2 reads YFSETQ. The V segment lost 2 bases and the J segment 8 bases; nucleotides outside the gene matches: 12. The CDR3 runs to 15 residues. For the CDR3, the DNA is TGCGCCAGCAGCTTTTATAGGCGACAGGGAAGCGAAGCTTTCTTT. Its translation is CASSFYRRQGSEAFF.

This clonotype was counted between two and nine times. A read error may produce the germline difference seen at one junction end. The chain uses TRBV20-1 and TRBJ1-2; tentative D call: TRBD1 (6 bases). Germline V gives CDR1 DFQATT, CDR2 SNEGSKA (reference sequence). The CDR3 has 16 residues. The CDR3 protein is CSSRDPETGIWDGYTF. In nucleotides, the CDR3 is TGCAGTTCTAGAGACCCCGAGACAGGCATCTGGGACGGCTACACCTTC.

J is TRBJ1-4 and V is TRBV20-1, with D unclear. V lost 3 bases to trimming and J lost 4 bases, with 15 bases between them. CDR3 length equals 15 residues. Germline V CDR1 and CDR2: DFQATT, SNEGSKA (reference sequence). Here the CDR3 DNA reads TGCAGTGCTAGGGGAGGCGGAGAACTTAATGAAAAACTGTTTTTT. Protein product: CSARGGGELNEKLFF.

At least ten counts were recorded for this clonotype. This chain connects TRBV20-1 to TRBJ2-5, with D hard to call. CDR3 length: 11 amino acids. Germline V gene lookup returns CDR1 DFQATT and CDR2 SNEGSKA (reference sequence). The V gene lost 5 bases and the J gene lost 5 bases, with 9 bases spanning the gap. The CDR3: CSAQHSETQYF. CDR3 nucleotide sequence: TGCAGTGCTCAGCATTCTGAGACCCAGTACTTC.

This clonotype was seen ten or more times. The chain links TRBV7-2 to TRBJ2-5, with D perhaps TRBD2 (6 bases). The CDR3 sequence is 13 residues long. Germline lookup yields CDR1 SGHTA and CDR2 FQGNSA. V was cut by 5 bases and J by 10 bases, with 17 bases left in between. The CDR3 DNA sequence: TGTGCCAGCAGCATCGGGACTCCGGAGGGCCAGTACTTC. Translating it yields CASSIGTPEGQYF.

The gene calls are TRBV6-2 or TRBV6-3 and TRBJ1-2, with 7 bases fitting TRBD1. Germline CDR1 is MNHEY and CDR2 is SVGEGT. J was trimmed by 6 bases and V by 5 bases; bases with no gene match: 12. This CDR3 has 15 residues. CDR3 sequence (DNA): TGTGCCAGCAGTACGGACAGGAGCCGTCTCGATGGCTACACCTTC. Translating gives CASSTDRSRLDGYTF.

The table lists this clonotype with many counts. The V call is TRBV28, the J call TRBJ2-1; D unresolved. This CDR3 has 11 residues. Trimming stripped 7 bases from V and 4 bases from J, with 5 bases between. Germline CDR1 is MDHEN and CDR2 is SYDVKM. The CDR3 DNA reads TGTGCCAGCACCCAATACAATGAGCAGTTCTTC. Protein product: CASTQYNEQFF.

A few counts support this clonotype. The chain is built from TRBV5-1 and TRBJ2-2; the match to TRBD2 covers 9 bases. The trim removed 1 base at V and 5 bases at J, leaving 12 bases unmatched. The CDR3 is made up of 18 amino acids. Per the germline V gene, CDR1 is SGHRS and CDR2 is YFSETQ. This CDR3 reads CASSLTGGGARRTGELFF. In DNA form, the CDR3 reads TGCGCCAGCAGCTTGACGGGCGGGGGGGCCAGGAGAACCGGGGAGCTGTTTTTT.

In this sample, this clonotype turned up many times. V is TRBV5-1 and J is TRBJ2-3; 7 nucleotides align to TRBD2. Germline CDR1 and CDR2: SGHRS and YFSETQ. The CDR3 covers 14 residues. With V trimmed by 4 bases and J by 6 bases, 8 bases remained unmatched. The CDR3 spells CASSDVAGGDTQYF. The DNA for the CDR3 is TGCGCCAGCAGCGACGTAGCGGGTGGGGATACGCAGTATTTT.

This clonotype was seen once. This chain uses TRBV4-1 with TRBJ1-3; a possible D gene is TRBD1 (5 bases). Germline CDR1 MGHRA, CDR2 YSYEKL. The ends were cut back, 4 bases at V and 5 bases at J, with 12 bases in the middle. This CDR3 comprises 14 residues. Here the CDR3 DNA reads TGCGCCAGCAGCCCCGGGGACGGCCGAAACACCATATATTTT. Encoded protein: CASSPGDGRNTIYF.

This clonotype was seen many times. The chain is built from TRBV20-1 and TRBJ1-2; D may be TRBD1 (5 bases). This CDR3 region has 14 residues. The germline gives CDR1 DFQATT, CDR2 SNEGSKA (reference sequence). V was pared by 0 bases and J by 4 bases, with 12 bases between. The CDR3 here is CSARDLGGGYGYTF. The CDR3 region has the DNA TGCAGTGCTAGAGATCTAGGCGGGGGCTATGGCTACACCTTC.

The table lists this clonotype with many counts. The rearrangement links TRBV5-4 to TRBJ1-1; D remains ambiguous. V lost 0 bases, J lost 6 bases, and 12 bases lay in between. Per germline, CDR1 SGHNT and CDR2 YYREEE (reference sequence). CDR3 length: 14 amino acids. The DNA of the CDR3 is TGTGCCAGCAGCTTGGCTCAACGGGTTTCTGAAGCTTTCTTT. Residues: CASSLAQRVSEAFF. Using reference TRBV5-4 and TRBJ1-1 for the parts outside the CDR3, the full variable domain is ETGVTQSPTHLIKTRGQQVTLRCSSQSGHNTVSWYQQALGQGPQFIFQYYREEENGRGNFPPRFSGLQFPNYSSELNVNALELDDSALYLCASSLAQRVSEAFFGQGTRLTVV.